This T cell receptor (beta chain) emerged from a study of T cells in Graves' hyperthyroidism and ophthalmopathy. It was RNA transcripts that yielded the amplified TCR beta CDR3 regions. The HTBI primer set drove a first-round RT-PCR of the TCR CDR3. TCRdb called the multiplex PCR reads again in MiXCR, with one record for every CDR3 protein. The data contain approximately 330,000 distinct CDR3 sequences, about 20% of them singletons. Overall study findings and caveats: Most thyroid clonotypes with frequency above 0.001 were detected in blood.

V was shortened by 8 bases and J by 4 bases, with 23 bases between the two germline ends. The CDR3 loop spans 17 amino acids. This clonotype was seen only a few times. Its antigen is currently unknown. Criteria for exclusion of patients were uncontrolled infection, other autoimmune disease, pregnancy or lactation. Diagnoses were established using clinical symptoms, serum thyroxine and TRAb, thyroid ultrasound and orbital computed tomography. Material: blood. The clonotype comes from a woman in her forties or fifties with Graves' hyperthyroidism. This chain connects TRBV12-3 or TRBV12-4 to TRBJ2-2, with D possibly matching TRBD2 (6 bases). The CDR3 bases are TGTGCCAGCGGGAGATTAGCGGAGGCAGGCAGCACCGGGGAGCTGTTTTTT. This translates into CASGRLAEAGSTGELFF.